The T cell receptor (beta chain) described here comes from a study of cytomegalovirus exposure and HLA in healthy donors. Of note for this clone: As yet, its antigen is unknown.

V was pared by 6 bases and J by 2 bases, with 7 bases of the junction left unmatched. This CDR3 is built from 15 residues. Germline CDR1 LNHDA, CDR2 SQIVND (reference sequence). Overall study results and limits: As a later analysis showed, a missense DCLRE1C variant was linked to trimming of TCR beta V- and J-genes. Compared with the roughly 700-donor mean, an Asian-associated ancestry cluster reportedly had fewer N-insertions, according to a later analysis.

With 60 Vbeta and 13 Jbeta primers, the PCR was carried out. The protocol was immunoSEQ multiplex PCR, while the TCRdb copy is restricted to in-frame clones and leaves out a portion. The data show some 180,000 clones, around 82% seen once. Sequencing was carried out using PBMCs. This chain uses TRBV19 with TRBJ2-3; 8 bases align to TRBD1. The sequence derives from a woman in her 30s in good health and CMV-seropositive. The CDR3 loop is CASRPQQGDTDTQYF. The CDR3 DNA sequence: TGTGCCAGTAGACCCCAACAGGGGGACACAGATACGCAGTATTTT.